A single sample gave rise to the 24 T cell receptor beta chains below, sequenced in a study of cytomegalovirus exposure and HLA in healthy donors (dated by TCRdb to 2015 to 2018). Libraries came from the immunoSEQ multiplex PCR assay. For the multiplex PCR, a mixture combining 60 forward primers for TCR Vbeta segments and 13 reverse primers for TCR Jbeta segments was used. What TCRdb holds here is the immuneACCESS table cut down to in-frame rearrangements. Part of the clones is not present; checked against another copy, under half of the missing clones reflect an unresolved V gene, and the others are unexplained. The sample has approximately 200,000 clones on record, 78% of them singletons. Together, the top ten hold around 5.9% of the sample. The sample comprised PBMCs. The receptors shown here come from a woman under 40 in good health and CMV-seropositive.

This chain links TRBV29-1 with TRBJ2-4, with D possibly matching TRBD1 (5 bases). V lost 4 bases and J lost 0, with 13 bases in between. The CDR3 length is 15 residues. Germline V gene data show CDR1 as SQVTM and CDR2 as ANQGSEA. The CDR3 coding sequence is TGCAGCGTTGTCGTACAGGTGCTAGCCAAAAACATTCAGTACTTC. The encoded protein is CSVVVQVLAKNIQYF.

The gene calls are TRBV5-4 and TRBJ2-1; a weak D match, TRBD1 (5 bases). Trimming took 4 bases from V and 4 from J, leaving 15 bases between them. The V gene's germline CDR1 is SGHNT and CDR2 YYREEE (reference sequence). CDR3 length: 15 residues. The CDR3 loop reads CASSASTGAYNEQFF. CDR3 coding DNA: TGTGCCAGCAGCGCAAGTACAGGAGCTTACAATGAGCAGTTCTTC.

The V and J genes are TRBV7-2 and TRBJ2-7; TRBD2 matches 9 bases. The junction had 5 bases not matched to a gene; V was cut back by 3 bases and J by 2 bases. Germline V gene lookup returns CDR1 SGHTA and CDR2 FQGNSA. This CDR3 is 15 amino acids long. CDR3 coding DNA: TGTGCCAGCAGCTTGACTAGCGGCGACCCCTACGAGCAGTACTTC. This translates into CASSLTSGDPYEQYF.

The chain uses TRBV9 and TRBJ2-6, with D perhaps matching TRBD2 (5 bases). V lost 0 bases, J lost 3 bases, and 19 bases lay in between. The CDR3 extends over 19 amino acids. CDR1 and CDR2 from the germline V gene are SGDLS and YYNGEE. The CDR3 spells CASSVEPGRVLGGANVLTF. In nucleotides, the CDR3 is TGTGCCAGCAGCGTAGAACCGGGAAGGGTTCTGGGTGGGGCCAACGTCCTGACTTTC.

The chain carries TRBV18 and TRBJ1-5, with D tentatively TRBD1 (5 bases). Germline CDR1 KGHSH, CDR2 LQKENI. V lost 4 bases and J lost 4, with 11 bases in between. The CDR3 extends over 14 amino acids. CDR3 in amino acids: CASSLPGGNQPQHF. CDR3 in DNA: TGTGCCAGCTCACTTCCCGGGGGTAATCAGCCCCAGCATTTT. The variable domain in full, with the rest retrieved from reference TRBV18 and TRBJ1-5, is NAGVMQNPRHLVRRRGQEARLRCSPMKGHSHVYWYRQLPEEGLKFMVYLQKENIIDESGMPKERFSAEFPKEGPSILRIQQVVRGDSAAYFCASSLPGGNQPQHFGDGTRLSIL.

The V gene is TRBV11-2, the J gene TRBJ2-7; 8 bases match TRBD2. The germline CDR1 and CDR2 sequences are SGHAT and FQNNGV. Trimming took 7 bases from V and 3 from J; bases not matched to a gene: 11. The CDR3 is made up of 15 amino acids. CDR3 sequence reads: CASNEHRGGHYEQYF. The CDR3, as DNA: TGTGCCAGCAACGAACACCGGGGGGGTCACTACGAGCAGTACTTC.

In this sample, this clone turned up a few times. The chain joins TRBV19 to TRBJ2-1; TRBD1 agrees at 10 bases. The V gene end was trimmed by 3 bases and the J gene end by 7 bases; junction bases not matched to a gene: 6. The CDR3 sequence is 15 residues long. CDR1 and CDR2 (germline): LNHDA, SQIVND (reference sequence). The CDR3 DNA is TGTGCCAGTAGTATGGGGACAGGGGTAGGGAATGAGCAGTTCTTC. Encoded protein: CASSMGTGVGNEQFF.

The chain carries TRBV6-5 and TRBJ1-4; the D gene is possibly TRBD1 (5 bases). The CDR3 loop spans 14 amino acids. Trimming removed 2 bases from V and 5 bases from J, with 9 bases in between. The germline CDR1 and CDR2 sequences are MNHEY and SVGAGI. The DNA for the CDR3 is TGTGCCAGCAGTTACAACAGGCTCAATGAAAAACTGTTTTTT. This gives the protein CASSYNRLNEKLFF.

As regards this clone: Additional DNA sequences in this sample encode the identical CDR3. The chain has TRBV7-8 and TRBJ2-2; no definite D call. Germline assignment: CDR1 SGHVS and CDR2 FQNEAQ. Trimming took 2 bases from V and 4 from J, leaving 8 bases between them. The CDR3 covers 14 residues. CDR3 sequence (DNA): TGTGCCAGCAGCTTAATCCGCAGCACCGGGGAGCTGTTTTTT. Translating it yields CASSLIRSTGELFF. Full variable domain (missing parts from reference TRBV7-8 and TRBJ2-2): GAGVSQSPRYKVAKRGQDVALRCDPISGHVSLFWYQQALGQGPEFLTYFQNEAQLDKSGLPSDRFFAERPEGSVSTLKIQRTQQEDSAVYLCASSLIRSTGELFFGEGSRLTVL.

This clone was counted a single time. V gene TRBV25-1 combines with J gene TRBJ2-7, with D tentatively TRBD2 (5 bases). Trimming took 2 bases from V and 4 from J, leaving 18 bases between them. Germline V gene sequence: CDR1 MGHDK, CDR2 SYGVNS. CDR3 length equals 16 residues. CDR3 in amino acids: CASSESRGLGFYEQYF. The CDR3 DNA reads as TGTGCCAGCAGTGAAAGTCGGGGTTTGGGGTTTTACGAGCAGTACTTC.

The chain has TRBV27 and TRBJ2-5, with TRBD1 as a possible D gene (6 bases). The CDR3 totals 16 residues. CDR1 and CDR2 (germline): MNHEY, SMNVEV (reference sequence). The ends were cut back, 5 bases at V and 4 bases at J, with 20 bases in the middle. CDR3 loop: CASSPRTFRGIETQYF. The CDR3 DNA reads TGTGCCAGCAGTCCACGAACATTCAGGGGAATAGAGACCCAGTACTTC.

The chain links TRBV6-1 to TRBJ2-5, with 11 positions matching TRBD2. The junction had 12 bases not matched to a gene; V was cut back by 10 bases and J by 5 bases. The CDR3 covers 15 residues. Germline V gene data show CDR1 as MNHNS and CDR2 as SASEGT. CDR3 residues: CATDLIAGGAETQYF. CDR3 in DNA: TGTGCCACCGATCTCATAGCGGGAGGGGCGGAGACCCAGTACTTC.

This chain connects TRBV2 to TRBJ1-4; D possibly corresponds to TRBD1 (6 bases). Between the trimmed V and J ends, which lost 6 bases and 11 bases, there was a span of 16 bases. The germline V gene encodes CDR1 SNHLY and CDR2 FYNNEI. The CDR3 has 13 amino acids. As DNA, the CDR3 is TGTGCCAGCAGACTCACCAGGGGAGATAAACTGTTTTTT. Its protein product is CASRLTRGDKLFF.

V usage is TRBV2 and J usage is TRBJ2-5; tentatively, D is TRBD1 (5 bases). This CDR3 is 18 amino acids long. Germline loops: CDR1 SNHLY, CDR2 FYNNEI. The ends were cut back, 5 bases at V and 1 base at J, with 23 bases in the middle. In DNA, the CDR3 is TGTGCCAGCAGTTCAGGCCGTCGCCTTAGGGGCCTCCAAGAGACCCAGTACTTC. Its translation is CASSSGRRLRGLQETQYF. The whole variable domain, filled in from reference TRBV2 and TRBJ2-5, reads EPEVTQTPSHQVTQMGQEVILRCVPISNHLYFYWYRQILGQKVEFLVSFYNNEISEKSEIFDDQFSVERPDGSNFTLKIRSTKLEDSAMYFCASSSGRRLRGLQETQYFGPGTRLLVL.

CDR3 sequence reads: CASSWIAGNEQYF. The CDR3 region has the DNA TGTGCCAGCAGTTGGATTGCGGGGAACGAGCAGTACTTC. The V call is TRBV6-1, the J call TRBJ2-7; tentatively, D is TRBD2 (6 bases). V gave up 5 bases and J gave up 5 bases, with 13 bases separating them. The V gene's germline CDR1 is MNHNS and CDR2 SASEGT. This CDR3 has 13 amino acids.

The V gene is TRBV2, the J gene TRBJ2-3; perhaps TRBD1 as D (6 bases). Germline V CDR1 and CDR2: SNHLY, FYNNEI. This CDR3 has 14 residues. The V and J ends lost 8 bases and 2 bases respectively, with 14 bases between them. CDR3 bases: TGTGCCAGCCTCCAGGGGCGAAACACAGATACGCAGTATTTT. Amino acid sequence: CASLQGRNTDTQYF.

In its sample, this clone was seen once. J is TRBJ2-1 and V is TRBV25-1; D gene uncertain. Trimming took 3 bases from V and 7 from J, leaving 13 bases between them. CDR3 length: 14 amino acids. Germline CDR1 reads MGHDK; CDR2 reads SYGVNS. The DNA of the CDR3 is TGTGCCAGCAGTGACGTAGGAGATTTGAATGAGCAGTTCTTC. Its translation is CASSDVGDLNEQFF.

CDR3 sequence: CASSTTTGTSTDTQYF. CDR3 in DNA: TGTGCCAGCAGCACGACAACGGGGACTAGCACAGATACGCAGTATTTT. The gene calls are TRBV7-9 and TRBJ2-3; D is perhaps TRBD2 (6 bases). CDR1 SEHNR and CDR2 FQNEAQ come from the germline V gene (reference sequence). The V gene lost 5 bases and the J gene lost 0 bases, with 15 bases spanning the gap. The CDR3 sequence is 16 residues long.

The chain joins TRBV5-4 to TRBJ2-7, with 7 bases identical to TRBD2. Germline CDR1 reads SGHNT; CDR2 reads YYREEE (reference sequence). V trimming: 8 bases; J trimming: 3 bases; junction bases outside the gene matches: 14. CDR3 length: 15 amino acids. The CDR3 bases are TGTGCCAGTAAAACCACACCCGGCGGGAGCTACGAGCAGTACTTC. Protein product: CASKTTPGGSYEQYF. The whole variable domain, filled in from reference TRBV5-4 and TRBJ2-7, reads ETGVTQSPTHLIKTRGQQVTLRCSSQSGHNTVSWYQQALGQGPQFIFQYYREEENGRGNFPPRFSGLQFPNYSSELNVNALELDDSALYLCASKTTPGGSYEQYFGPGTRLTVT.

The chain links TRBV27 to TRBJ2-7; the match to TRBD2 covers 8 bases. V lost 5 bases, J lost 4 bases, and 7 bases stayed unmatched. Germline V lookup: CDR1 MNHEY, CDR2 SMNVEV (reference sequence). CDR3 length: 14 residues. The CDR3 DNA reads TGTGCCAGCAGTACCGGGGGGGGAAGGTACGAGCAGTACTTC. Its translation: CASSTGGGRYEQYF.

The chain has TRBV6-5 and TRBJ2-1, with a weak D call TRBD2 (6 bases). The CDR3 extends over 15 amino acids. V was trimmed by 8 bases and J by 4 bases, leaving 18 bases between them. Germline V gene lookup returns CDR1 MNHEY and CDR2 SVGAGI. As DNA, the CDR3 is TGTGCCAGCCGATTCCGGGAGAGGGGTTACAATGAGCAGTTCTTC. It translates to CASRFRERGYNEQFF.

The J gene is TRBJ2-2, the V gene TRBV10-2; D uncertain. CDR1 is WSHSY, CDR2 SAAADI, per germline. The CDR3 extends over 15 amino acids. The germline V and J ends were trimmed by 4 bases and 2 bases, with 11 bases remaining between them. The CDR3 spells CASSVGSFNTGELFF. CDR3 nucleotide sequence: TGCGCCAGCAGTGTAGGTAGCTTTAACACCGGGGAGCTGTTTTTT.

V is TRBV10-3 and J is TRBJ2-7; the match to TRBD1 covers 9 bases. V was clipped by 3 bases and J by 3 bases; unmatched bases: 15. This CDR3 spans 18 amino acids. Germline V lookup: CDR1 ENHRY, CDR2 SYGVKD. CDR3 residues: CAISDLATGGVRSYEQYF. CDR3 DNA sequence: TGTGCCATCAGTGACCTCGCAACAGGGGGCGTCCGGAGCTACGAGCAGTACTTC.

The chain combines TRBV7-2 with TRBJ1-5; 7 bases agree with TRBD1. V gave up 1 base and J gave up 4 bases; unmatched junction bases: 10. CDR1 is SGHTA and CDR2 is FQGNSA in the germline V gene. The CDR3 is 17 amino acids. The CDR3 protein is CASSLGGWTGFNQPQHF. CDR3 nucleotides: TGTGCCAGCAGCTTAGGGGGCTGGACAGGCTTTAATCAGCCCCAGCATTTT.